This paragraph reports one T cell receptor beta chain. This clone was picked up a small number of times. This receptor's antigen is unknown. Nothing much larger sits one base from this clone, and base qualities are not available. The CDR3 holds 13 amino acids from the cysteine to the phenylalanine. Only the CDR3 DNA is retained, 39 bases long and in frame from the first base. The junction shows trimming of 6 bases on V and 4 bases on J, plus 15 bases between the germline ends. The germline V gene gives CDR1 as SQVTM and CDR2 as ANQGSEA. Samples from volunteer blood donors who had recovered from COVID-19 were contributed by a second Seattle source. Each collaborating institution followed its own protocols to collect whole blood in K2EDTA tubes. For TCRbeta analysis, collaborator samples were shipped as frozen whole blood, as isolated PBMCs, or as DNA extracted from either sample type. The data belong to a study of blood T cell repertoires in COVID-19 (dated by TCRdb to 2020 to 2022). Describing the broader study: Samples from collaborators originated in the United States, Italy and Spain and spanned both the acute and convalescent phases of COVID-19. The prospective study material was composed of cDNA or gDNA derived from T cells, B-cell-depleted T cells, or PBMCs. The dataset comprised deeply sampled blood TCRbeta repertoires from subjects exposed to, actively infected with, or recovered from COVID-19. The repertoires were made available in a free public database intended to serve as a resource for research on the immune response to SARS-CoV-2. The samples were drawn from the first 160 participants of the ongoing ImmuneRACE study and from 1,254 subjects provided by 6 global collaborators. A de-identified subject ID, COVID-19 status, age in years and sex were almost always included in the sample metadata. Where available, HLA class I and class II types were taken from metadata supplied by the sample provider and were not determined by assay-based typing.

The immunoSEQ Assay, a bias-controlled multiplex PCR, was used to amplify TCRbeta CDR3 regions from genomic DNA. The source study handled its data this way. Within the assay, amplification of reference gene primers was used to estimate how many nucleated cells each sample contained. To quantify the absolute abundance of each unique TCRbeta CDR3 rearrangement, sequence reads were collapsed and filtered. For each sample, productive Simpson clonality was calculated as the square root of Simpson's diversity index across productive rearrangements. TCRdb carries this immuneACCESS record with in-frame sequences only. Its versions omit some clonotypes, under half of them owing to an unresolved V gene in the studies checked, with the rest unexplained. The DNA gave D and trimming, while V, J and clone size come from that table. In all, the sample holds approximately 250,000 clones, and 80% to 90% of those were seen once. 2% to 2.5% of the sample is in the top ten clones.

Results and caveats for the whole study, not just this receptor: How much clinical and demographic metadata was included differed by source and by participant, and the metadata was provided uncurated.

Input material: peripheral blood. The receptor comes from a man aged 35-49 years who had recovered from COVID-19. Here the chain combines TRBV29-1 and TRBJ2-5; D gene: possibly TRBD2, on 6 matching bases. The DNA sequence reads TGCAGCGTGGACAAACTAGCAGGAGAGACCCAGTACTTC. It translates as CSVDKLAGETQYF.